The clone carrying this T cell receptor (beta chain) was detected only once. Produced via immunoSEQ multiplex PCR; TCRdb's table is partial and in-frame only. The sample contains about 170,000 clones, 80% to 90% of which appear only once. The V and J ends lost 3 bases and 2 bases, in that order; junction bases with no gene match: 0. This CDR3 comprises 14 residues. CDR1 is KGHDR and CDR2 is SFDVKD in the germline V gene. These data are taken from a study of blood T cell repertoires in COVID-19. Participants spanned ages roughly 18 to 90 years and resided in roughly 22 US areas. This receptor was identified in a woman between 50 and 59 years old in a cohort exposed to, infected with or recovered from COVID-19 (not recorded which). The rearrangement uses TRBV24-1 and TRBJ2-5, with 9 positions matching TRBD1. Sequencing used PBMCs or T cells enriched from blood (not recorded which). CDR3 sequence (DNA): TGTGCCACCAGTGATGGGACAGGGCAAGAGACCCAGTACTTC. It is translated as CATSDGTGQETQYF.